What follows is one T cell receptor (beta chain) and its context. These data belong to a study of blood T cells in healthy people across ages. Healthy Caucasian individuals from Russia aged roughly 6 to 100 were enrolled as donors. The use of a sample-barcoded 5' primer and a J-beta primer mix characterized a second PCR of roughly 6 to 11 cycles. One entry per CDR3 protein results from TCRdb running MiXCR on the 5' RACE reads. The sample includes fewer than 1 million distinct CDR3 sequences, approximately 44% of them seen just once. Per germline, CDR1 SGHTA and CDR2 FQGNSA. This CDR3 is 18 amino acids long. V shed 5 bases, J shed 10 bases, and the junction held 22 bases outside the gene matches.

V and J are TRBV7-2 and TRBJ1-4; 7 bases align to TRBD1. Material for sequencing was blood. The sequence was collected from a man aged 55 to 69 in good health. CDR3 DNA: TGTGCCAGCAGCCCTAGCCCCGGACAGGCCCTACCTTCAGGAAAACTGTTTTTT. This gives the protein CASSPSPGQALPSGKLFF. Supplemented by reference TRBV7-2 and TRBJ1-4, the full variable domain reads GAGVSQSPSNKVTEKGKDVELRCDPISGHTALYWYRQSLGQGLEFLIYFQGNSAPDKSGLPSDRFSAERTGGSVSTLTIQRTQQEDSAVYLCASSPSPGQALPSGKLFFGSGTQLSVL.